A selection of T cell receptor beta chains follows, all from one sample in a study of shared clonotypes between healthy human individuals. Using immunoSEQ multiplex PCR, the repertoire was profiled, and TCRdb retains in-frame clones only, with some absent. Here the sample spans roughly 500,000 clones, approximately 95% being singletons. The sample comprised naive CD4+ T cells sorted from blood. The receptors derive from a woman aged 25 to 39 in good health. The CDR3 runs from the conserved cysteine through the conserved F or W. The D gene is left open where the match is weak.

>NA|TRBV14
CASSHGQIGETQYF
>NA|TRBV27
CASGRAGSTDTQYF
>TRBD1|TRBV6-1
CASSDASTGSHGYTF
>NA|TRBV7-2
CASSFVGRHSQETQYF
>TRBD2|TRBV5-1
CASSLGGTSDYEQYF
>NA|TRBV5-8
CASSRGVRDEQYF
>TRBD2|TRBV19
CASSIAGGTNTGELFF
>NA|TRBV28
CASSPRLAASYQETQYF
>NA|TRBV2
CASSELQGLRKLHEQYF
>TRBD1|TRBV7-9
CASTRGGPVGTGWKEAFF